This T cell receptor beta chain was found in a study of blood T cell repertoires in COVID-19 (dated by TCRdb to 2018 to 2021). Regarding the study in general: Samples covering the acute and convalescent phases of COVID-19 were provided by collaborators in the United States, Italy and Spain. The material from the prospective study consisted of cDNA or gDNA derived from T cells, B-cell-depleted T cells, or PBMCs. Subjects who had been exposed to COVID-19, were actively infected with it, or had recovered from it provided the deeply sampled blood TCRbeta repertoires that made up the dataset. The repertoires were released in a freely available public database intended as a resource for research on the immune response to SARS-CoV-2. Samples came from the ongoing ImmuneRACE study (first 160 participants) plus 1,254 subjects from 6 global collaborators. The sample metadata nearly always contained a de-identified subject ID, COVID-19 status, age in years and sex. Where HLA class I and class II types were available, the types were taken from metadata supplied by the sample provider, not from assay-based typing.

Collaborating institutions collected whole blood in K2EDTA tubes following their own protocols. For TCRbeta analysis, collaborators shipped samples in one of three forms: frozen whole blood, isolated PBMCs, or DNA extracted from either of those sample types. TCRbeta CDR3 regions were amplified from genomic DNA using the immunoSEQ Assay, a bias-controlled multiplex PCR. Under the source paper's analysis protocol: The number of nucleated cells in each sample was estimated from the amplification of reference gene primers within the assay. Sequence reads were collapsed and filtered to measure the absolute abundance of every unique TCRbeta CDR3 rearrangement. For each sample, productive Simpson clonality was calculated by taking the square root of Simpson's diversity index across productive rearrangements. The immuneACCESS repertoire file appears here via TCRdb, limited to in-frame rearrangements. These files lack a portion of the clones; in checked studies, under half of the deficit traces to unresolved V genes, and the cause of the others is not known. V, J and clone size were drawn from that table, and D and trimming were deduced from the DNA. The sample data list 150,000 to 180,000 clones, and roughly nine tenths of these were observed just once. The ten largest clones add up to less than 0.6% of the sample.

Remarks on this clone: It lacks a known antigen. The sample holds no much larger clone one base away, and base qualities are not on file.

The germline V gene encodes CDR1 LGHDT and CDR2 YNNKEL (reference sequence). V and J are truncated by 2 bases and 9 bases respectively, leaving an intervening sequence of 13 bases. The CDR3 has 13 amino acids, counting the end cysteine and phenylalanine. Only CDR3 DNA remains: 39 bases, in frame from the first base. What the study reported, not specific to this receptor: The amount of clinical and demographic metadata varied by source and participant and was provided uncurated.

This sequence uses TRBV3-1 (or the pseudogene TRBV3-2) and TRBJ2-5; matching of 6 bases hints at TRBD1 as the D gene. The source of this sequence is a man between 50 and 59 years old with acute or convalescent COVID-19. The sequencing sample was made of peripheral blood. In nucleotide form, the sequence is TGTGCCAGCAGCCAAAAGTCTCCAGGGGCCCAGTACTTC. Its translation reads: CASSQKSPGAQYF.